This TCR beta chain was identified during a study of T cells after yellow fever vaccination. V lost 5 bases, J lost 5 bases, and 27 bases lay in between. Germline V gene data show CDR1 as SGHAT and CDR2 as FQNNGV. This CDR3 region has 18 residues. TCRdb used MiXCR to reprocess the 5' RACE reads, holding one entry per CDR3 protein. The sample carries roughly 500,000 distinct CDR3 sequences, 19% recorded once. This clonotype was recorded a few times. The chain carries TRBV11-2 and TRBJ2-5; D perhaps matches TRBD2 (6 bases). The starting material was PBMCs, obtained 15 days after the yellow fever booster vaccination. The clonotype was recovered from a man aged 30 to 39 who received the YFV17D yellow fever vaccine. In nucleotides, the CDR3 is TGTGCCAGCAGCCCCTTTTTCTTTGGAGGGGCCTCCAGGGAGACCCAGTACTTC. Translation gives CASSPFFFGGASRETQYF. Filled out from reference TRBV11-2 and TRBJ2-5, the complete variable domain reads EAGVAQSPRYKIIEKRQSVAFWCNPISGHATLYWYQQILGQGPKLLIQFQNNGVVDDSQLPKDRFSAERLKGVDSTLKIQPAKLEDSAVYLCASSPFFFGGASRETQYFGPGTRLLVL.